This T cell receptor (beta chain) derives from a study of T cells in Graves' hyperthyroidism and ophthalmopathy. Findings and limits, study-wide: Blood shared most expanded thyroid clonotypes above 0.001. Separation of ophthalmopathy from stable hyperthyroidism was achieved by a 13 V-J model.

There are many counts of this clonotype. Its antigen is undetermined. Graves' hyperthyroidism showing no ophthalmopathy progression within 18 months was considered stable. For the diagnoses, clinical symptoms, serum thyroxine and TRAb, thyroid ultrasound and orbital computed tomography were used. Amplified TCR beta CDR3 regions derived from RNA transcripts. RT-PCR in the first round (using the HTBI primer set) targeted the TCR CDR3. In TCRdb, the multiplex PCR reads were re-called with MiXCR into one record per CDR3 protein. The top ten clones hold roughly a tenth of a sample with about 95,000 distinct CDR3 sequences, roughly 37% of them seen once. The V gene's germline CDR1 is MDHEN and CDR2 SYDVKM. Trimming cost V 5 bases and J 4 bases, with 14 bases left between them. CDR3 length: 14 amino acids.

This sequence originates from a woman aged 25 to 45 with Graves' hyperthyroidism. Material for sequencing was peripheral blood or thyroid tissue (not recorded which). The gene calls are TRBV28 and TRBJ1-1, with D tentatively TRBD1 (5 bases). CDR3 DNA: TGTGCCAGCAGTCCTCCGGGGGGTCGCACTGAAGCTTTCTTT. Encoded protein: CASSPPGGRTEAFF.